This T cell receptor beta chain was sequenced during a study of blood T cell repertoires in COVID-19. As for the study in general: Nucleic acid was either cDNA or gDNA, and it came from T cells, B-cell-depleted T cells, or PBMCs.

Assignment of participants to cohorts was predicated upon participant-reported clinical history. Resolution of symptoms, clearance, or two negative PCRs was present in recovered Cohort 3 donors. CDR3 size: 16 residues. Study processing details: Amplification of reference gene primers was used by the study to estimate nucleated cell counts. Method: immunoSEQ multiplex PCR; TCRdb's copy keeps in-frame clones and lacks some. Clonal size and the V and J genes are those of that table, whereas D and trimming came from the DNA. Found here are roughly 350,000 clones, roughly 90% of them singletons; the top ten hold 15% to 20%.

This sequence was found in a woman aged 30 to 39 who had recovered from COVID-19. Sequencing was done on a sample of PBMCs or T cells enriched from blood (not recorded which). V gene TRBV21-1 combines with J gene TRBJ1-5; the D call TRBD1 from the table was never checked on the DNA. TRBV21-1 has pseudogene status. The CDR3 protein is CASSKEGSNSNQPQHF. DNA of the CDR3: TGTGCCAGCAGCAAAGAGGGGTCAAACAGCAATCAGCCCCAGCATTTT.